Below, 18 T cell receptor beta chains from the same sample are listed, as sequenced in a study of cytomegalovirus exposure and HLA in healthy donors. PCR employed 60 Vbeta and 13 Jbeta primers. Clones were read by immunoSEQ multiplex PCR, and TCRdb kept only the in-frame ones, dropping some. The table includes approximately 120,000 clones, 55% to 75% detected once. The sequencing sample was made of PBMCs. These receptors all come from a man aged 25 to 45 in good health and CMV-seronegative.

This sequence joins TRBV7-9 and TRBJ2-1, with 11 bases fitting TRBD2. This CDR3 has 16 residues. Unmatched junction bases numbered 9, after V lost 5 bases and J lost 6 bases. Germline V CDR1 and CDR2: SEHNR, FQNEAQ (reference sequence). The CDR3 nucleotides are TGTGCCAGCAGCAACATTAGCGGGGGGGCCCCCAATGAGCAGTTCTTC. Translated, it gives CASSNISGGAPNEQFF.

This clone occurred a few times. V and J are TRBV7-2 and TRBJ2-7; 7 bases match TRBD1. The CDR3 contains 15 residues. V lost 5 bases, J lost 0 bases, and 7 bases stayed unmatched. Germline CDR1 reads SGHTA; CDR2 reads FQGNSA. The CDR3 region has the DNA TGTGCCAGCAGCCCGGAAGGGACAGCCTCCTACGAGCAGTACTTC. Translated, it gives CASSPEGTASYEQYF.

This clone was detected only a few times. The J gene is TRBJ2-5, the V gene TRBV5-1, with 11 bases identical to TRBD2. This CDR3 is 15 amino acids long. Germline assignment: CDR1 SGHRS and CDR2 YFSETQ. V dropped 1 base and J dropped 3; count of bases not matched to a gene: 2. The CDR3 coding sequence is TGCGCCAGCAGCTTGACTAGCGGGGGAAAAGAGACCCAGTACTTC. Amino acids: CASSLTSGGKETQYF. The full variable domain, in which reference TRBV5-1 and TRBJ2-5 provide the parts outside the CDR3, is KAGVTQTPRYLIKTRGQQVTLSCSPISGHRSVSWYQQTPGQGLQFLFEYFSETQRNKGNFPGRFSGRQFSNSRSEMNVSTLELGDSALYLCASSLTSGGKETQYFGPGTRLLVL.

This CDR3 reads CASSIGQGYEQYF. The CDR3, as DNA: TGTGCCAGTAGTATTGGACAGGGCTACGAGCAGTACTTC. This chain links TRBV19 with TRBJ2-7; 8 nucleotides match TRBD1. J gave up 3 bases and V 3 bases, and 1 base lay outside the gene matches. Germline V gene data show CDR1 as LNHDA and CDR2 as SQIVND (reference sequence). The CDR3 length is 13 residues.

CDR3 in amino acids: CSVEQGLSNTGELFF. The CDR3 coding sequence is TGCAGCGTTGAACAGGGGTTATCGAACACCGGGGAGCTGTTTTTT. The J gene is TRBJ2-2, the V gene TRBV29-1, with a possible D match to TRBD1 (6 bases). Germline CDR1 is SQVTM and CDR2 is ANQGSEA. V gave up 2 bases and J gave up 0 bases, with 10 bases separating them. The CDR3 spans 15 residues.

The V gene is TRBV9, the J gene TRBJ1-4; TRBD1 agrees at 9 bases. The CDR3 totals 16 residues. The V and J ends lost 3 bases and 7 bases, in that order; junction bases with no gene match: 10. Germline CDR1 SGDLS, CDR2 YYNGEE. The chain's CDR3 is CASSDHGGTGSEKLFF. In DNA form, the CDR3 reads TGTGCCAGCAGCGATCACGGGGGGACAGGGAGTGAAAAACTGTTTTTT.

This chain uses TRBV6-4 with TRBJ1-1; possibly TRBD1 for D (6 bases). Germline V gives CDR1 MRHNA, CDR2 SNTAGT. Trimming cost V 5 bases and J 4 bases, with 11 bases left between them. This CDR3 spans 13 amino acids. CDR3 amino acids: CASSRDIGTEAFF. The CDR3, as DNA: TGTGCCAGCAGTCGGGACATCGGCACTGAAGCTTTCTTT.

This chain joins TRBV6-1 and TRBJ1-1; unclear D gene. Trimming shortened V by 6 bases and J by 7 bases, and 18 bases separated the two germline ends. Germline V gene data show CDR1 as MNHNS and CDR2 as SASEGT. This CDR3 has 14 residues. The CDR3 nucleotides are TGTGCCAGCAGACACGGACTGGGAGGTGTTGAAGCTTTCTTT. Protein: CASRHGLGGVEAFF.

The chain recombines TRBV28 with TRBJ2-7; 10 bases match TRBD1. CDR3 length: 14 residues. The V gene end was trimmed by 6 bases and the J gene end by 7 bases; junction bases not matched to a gene: 9. Germline loops: CDR1 MDHEN, CDR2 SYDVKM. DNA for the CDR3: TGTGCCAGCAGCCGACAGGGGGCGGATGGAGAGCAGTACTTC. It yields the protein CASSRQGADGEQYF.

The CDR3 DNA is TGCGCCAGCAGCTTAAGGTCAGGGGGCCTGTACGAGCAGTACTTC. Its protein is CASSLRSGGLYEQYF. This chain links TRBV5-1 with TRBJ2-7, with TRBD1 matching 8 bases. The CDR3 totals 15 residues. Germline values: CDR1 SGHRS, CDR2 YFSETQ. J was trimmed by 4 bases and V by 2 bases; bases with no gene match: 8.

The CDR3 is CASSLWRLAGGPGELFF. DNA of the CDR3: TGTGCCAGCAGTTTATGGAGACTAGCGGGGGGGCCCGGGGAGCTGTTTTTT. The chain is built from TRBV28 and TRBJ2-2; 14 bases fit TRBD2. The germline CDR1 and CDR2 sequences are MDHEN and SYDVKM. The CDR3 runs 17 residues. The V segment lost 0 bases and the J segment 6 bases; nucleotides outside the gene matches: 3.

The genes are TRBV10-3 and TRBJ1-4, with TRBD1 as a possible D gene (5 bases). Looked up from germline, CDR1 is ENHRY and CDR2 is SYGVKD. The CDR3 is 13 amino acids. Between the trimmed V and J ends, which lost 2 bases and 8 bases, there was a span of 9 bases. The CDR3 here is CAISEGAIEKLFF. The CDR3 nucleotides read TGTGCCATCAGTGAGGGGGCGATAGAAAAACTGTTTTTT.

The chain employs TRBV10-3 and TRBJ2-3; D may be TRBD1 (5 bases). The V end lost 4 bases, the J end lost 0 bases, and 23 bases lay between the germline ends. Germline V gene lookup returns CDR1 ENHRY and CDR2 SYGVKD. This CDR3 is 19 amino acids long. Written as DNA, the CDR3 is TGTGCCATCAGTGGGGGCAGGAGAGGAGTGGTTCCTAGCACAGATACGCAGTATTTT. Amino acid sequence: CAISGGRRGVVPSTDTQYF.

The gene calls are TRBV19 and TRBJ2-7; 7 bases align to TRBD1. The CDR3 spans 13 residues. With V trimmed by 3 bases and J by 3 bases, 2 bases remained unmatched. The germline V gene encodes CDR1 LNHDA and CDR2 SQIVND (reference sequence). CDR3 DNA sequence: TGTGCCAGTAGTATCGGACAGGTCTACGAGCAGTACTTC. Its protein product is CASSIGQVYEQYF.

V gene TRBV5-1 combines with J gene TRBJ1-5; weak D call: TRBD1 (6 bases). The V gene's germline CDR1 is SGHRS and CDR2 YFSETQ. Trimming left V 2 bases short and J 4 bases short, with 7 bases between. The CDR3 is 13 amino acids. The DNA of the CDR3 is TGCGCCAGCAGCTTCACAGGGAATCAGCCCCAGCATTTT. Residues: CASSFTGNQPQHF.

The J gene is TRBJ1-3, the V gene TRBV30; D is unresolved. The CDR3 loop spans 14 amino acids. The V end was cut by 0 bases, the J end by 1 base, with 7 bases between. The germline gives CDR1 GTSNPN, CDR2 SVGIG (reference sequence). CDR3 DNA: TGTGCCTGGAGTGTACTAGGTTCTGGAAACACCATATATTTT. Translated, it gives CAWSVLGSGNTIYF. Supplemented by reference TRBV30 and TRBJ1-3, the full variable domain reads SQTIHQWPATLVQPVGSPLSLECTVEGTSNPNLYWYRQAAGRGLQLLFYSVGIGQISSEVPQNLSASRPQDRQFILSSKKLLLSDSGFYLCAWSVLGSGNTIYFGEGSWLTVV.

The chain joins TRBV11-3 to TRBJ2-1; D not resolved. The CDR3 is 13 amino acids. Germline lookup yields CDR1 SGHNT and CDR2 YENEEA. Trimming took off 3 bases at V and 9 bases at J, with 12 bases between the two ends. The CDR3 loop reads CASSFQSPGEQFF. DNA for the CDR3: TGTGCCAGCAGCTTCCAGAGCCCGGGTGAGCAGTTCTTC.

V gene TRBV11-2 combines with J gene TRBJ2-7; D unresolved. The CDR3 runs 13 residues. Looked up from germline, CDR1 is SGHAT and CDR2 is FQNNGV. V was clipped by 5 bases and J by 1 base, with 9 bases between them. CDR3: CASSPRQSYEQYF. The CDR3 coding sequence is TGTGCCAGCAGCCCTCGACAATCCTACGAGCAGTACTTC.